The sequence of this T cell receptor (beta chain) was determined in a study of sequential checkpoint blockade in melanoma. Study-wide background: Both treatment sequences were followed by maintenance nivolumab.

TCRdb's table, derived via immunoSEQ multiplex PCR, lists solely in-frame clones and lacks some. The sample records approximately 7,700 clones, approximately 60% being singletons. The CDR3 length is 14 residues. Germline V gene data show CDR1 as SGHTA and CDR2 as FQGNSA. The V end lost 5 bases, the J end lost 2 bases, and 13 bases lay between the germline ends. Treatment given: randomized to nivolumab then ipilimumab (arm A) or the reverse (arm B). This sequence originates from a human donor with melanoma. The chain joins TRBV7-2 to TRBJ2-7, with a possible D match to TRBD1 (6 bases). This material consisted of CD8+ T cells sorted from blood (inferred from file names), taken from a patient given nivolumab and ipilimumab in sequence. CDR3 amino acids: CASSPQGRTYEQYF. The CDR3 nucleotides read TGTGCCAGCAGCCCCCAGGGGCGGACCTACGAGCAGTACTTC.